This entry lists 21 T cell receptor beta chains sequenced from one sample in a study of blood T cell repertoires in COVID-19. Measured with immunoSEQ multiplex PCR; TCRdb has only the in-frame clones, and not every one. The sample has approximately 97,000 clones, 90% seen once. Sequenced sample: peripheral blood. The receptors shown here come from a man aged 55 to 70 with acute or convalescent COVID-19.

The chain combines TRBV29-1 with TRBJ2-3; 13 bases map to TRBD2. Germline V lookup: CDR1 SQVTM, CDR2 ANQGSEA. The CDR3 is made up of 15 amino acids. In DNA form, the CDR3 reads TGCAGTGTAAGGGGGACTAGCGGGGACACAGATACGCAGTATTTT. This gives the protein CSVRGTSGDTDTQYF.

This clone has just a few counts. V is TRBV11-1 and J is TRBJ2-5; TRBD1 might be the D (6 bases). The V gene lost 5 bases and the J gene lost 5 bases, with 12 bases spanning the gap. Per germline, CDR1 SGHAT and CDR2 FQDESV (reference sequence). The CDR3 spans 13 residues. The CDR3 sequence: CASSPNRDETQYF. As DNA, the CDR3 is TGTGCCAGCAGCCCGAACAGGGATGAGACCCAGTACTTC.

This rearrangement joins TRBV19 to TRBJ2-4; the D gene is possibly TRBD1 (7 bases). CDR3 size: 13 residues. Germline loops: CDR1 LNHDA, CDR2 SQIVND (reference sequence). Trimming took off 10 bases at V and 5 bases at J, with 15 bases between the two ends. The CDR3 spells CATRRGPENIQYF. CDR3 sequence (DNA): TGTGCCACGAGGAGGGGGCCCGAAAACATTCAGTACTTC.

This clone was counted once. The J gene is TRBJ1-1, the V gene TRBV11-2; weak D call: TRBD1 (5 bases). V lost 3 bases to trimming and J lost 1 base, with 12 bases between them. CDR3 length equals 15 residues. Germline V gene sequence: CDR1 SGHAT, CDR2 FQNNGV. CDR3 in amino acids: CASSFPGSRNTEAFF. DNA for the CDR3: TGTGCCAGCAGCTTTCCAGGGTCTAGGAACACTGAAGCTTTCTTT.

There are a few counts of this clone. The chain joins TRBV30 to TRBJ1-2; the match to TRBD1 covers 9 bases. V lost 3 bases and J lost 0; bases outside the gene matches: 5. This CDR3 comprises 15 residues. Germline CDR1 reads GTSNPN; CDR2 reads SVGIG (reference sequence). CDR3 sequence: CAWRGQGIANYGYTF. In nucleotides, the CDR3 is TGTGCCTGGAGAGGACAGGGGATCGCTAACTATGGCTACACCTTC.

The CDR3 region is CATSTRGFGFMNTEAFF. The CDR3 nucleotides are TGTGCCACCAGCACCAGGGGGTTCGGCTTCATGAACACTGAAGCTTTCTTT. The rearrangement joins TRBV15 to TRBJ1-1; the match to TRBD1 covers 7 bases. The germline gives CDR1 LNHNV, CDR2 YYDKDF (reference sequence). Trimming removed 4 bases from V and 0 bases from J; junction bases left unmatched: 11. There are 17 residues in the CDR3.

The chain recombines TRBV6-6 with TRBJ2-1; perhaps TRBD2 as D (5 bases). Trimming cost V 0 bases and J 6 bases, with 9 bases left between them. CDR3 length equals 14 residues. The V gene's germline CDR1 is MNHNY and CDR2 SVGAGI (reference sequence). The CDR3 loop is CASSYSTTSNEQFF. The CDR3 bases are TGTGCCAGCAGTTACTCCACAACTAGCAATGAGCAGTTCTTC.

The gene calls are TRBV28 and TRBJ2-3, with 7 bases that match TRBD2. In germline, CDR1 is MDHEN, CDR2 SYDVKM. V gave up 5 bases and J gave up 2 bases; unmatched junction bases: 10. The CDR3 has 16 residues. The CDR3 sequence: CASSPYHGGITDTQYF. The CDR3 DNA is TGTGCCAGCAGTCCCTACCACGGGGGGATCACAGATACGCAGTATTTT.

The chain combines TRBV3-1 (or the pseudogene TRBV3-2) with TRBJ1-2, with TRBD1 identical over 8 bases. The length of the CDR3 is 15 residues. V shed 1 base, J shed 8 bases, and the junction held 9 bases outside the gene matches. The germline V gene encodes CDR1 LGHDT and CDR2 YNNKEL (reference sequence). The CDR3 sequence: CASSQGPGQAGGYTF. The CDR3 nucleotides read TGTGCCAGCAGCCAAGGACCGGGACAGGCCGGGGGCTACACCTTC.

This chain links TRBV5-1 with TRBJ2-5, with D hard to call. V shed 1 base and J shed 0 bases, with 7 bases lying between them. Germline V lookup: CDR1 SGHRS, CDR2 YFSETQ. The CDR3 has 14 residues. CDR3 DNA: TGCGCCAGCAGCTTGATGTCGGACCAAGAGACCCAGTACTTC. Protein sequence: CASSLMSDQETQYF.

Concerning this clone itself: Distinct nucleotide sequences in the sample also encode this CDR3. The rearrangement joins TRBV4-2 to TRBJ1-3; 10 nucleotides line up with TRBD1. Trimming removed 1 base from V and 0 bases from J; junction bases left unmatched: 0. The germline gives CDR1 LGHNA, CDR2 YNFKEQ. The CDR3 sequence is 16 residues long. CDR3 nucleotides: TGTGCCAGCAGCCAAGGACAGGGGGCCTCTGGAAACACCATATATTTT. It specifies CASSQGQGASGNTIYF.

This rearrangement joins TRBV3-1 (or the pseudogene TRBV3-2) to TRBJ2-5, with 13 bases aligning to TRBD2. The V gene end was trimmed by 1 base and the J gene end by 4 bases; junction bases not matched to a gene: 9. Germline lookup yields CDR1 LGHDT and CDR2 YNNKEL (reference sequence). The CDR3 consists of 18 residues. CDR3 residues: CASSQVLAGGPVGETQYF. The CDR3 DNA reads TGTGCCAGCAGCCAAGTACTAGCGGGGGGGCCTGTTGGAGAGACCCAGTACTTC.

V usage is TRBV3-1 (or the pseudogene TRBV3-2) and J usage is TRBJ1-2, with TRBD1 matching over 7 bases. After removal of 4 bases from V and 8 bases from J, the junction contained 13 bases not matched to a gene. The CDR3 contains 15 residues. Looked up from germline, CDR1 is LGHDT and CDR2 is YNNKEL (reference sequence). The chain's CDR3 is CASSPSWEGGGGYTF. The CDR3 coding sequence is TGTGCCAGCAGCCCCTCATGGGAAGGGGGCGGGGGCTACACCTTC.

V gene TRBV7-2 combines with J gene TRBJ2-1; 8 nucleotides match TRBD2. Germline CDR1 reads SGHTA; CDR2 reads FQGNSA. The junction had 13 bases not matched to a gene; V was cut back by 0 bases and J by 12 bases. The length of the CDR3 is 16 residues. The CDR3 nucleotides read TGTGCCAGCAGCTTAGCTAGGCGGGGGGTCTCTTCTCGGCAGTTCTTC. Translation: CASSLARRGVSSRQFF.

This rearrangement joins TRBV7-2 to TRBJ2-2, with 8 bases that match TRBD2. CDR3 size: 16 residues. The germline CDR1 and CDR2 sequences are SGHTA and FQGNSA. V lost 0 bases to trimming and J lost 4 bases; unmatched junction nucleotides: 4. The chain's CDR3 is CASSLAGGGSTGELFF. The CDR3 DNA reads TGTGCCAGCAGCTTAGCGGGCGGGGGGAGCACCGGGGAGCTGTTTTTT.

This chain uses TRBV3-1 (or the pseudogene TRBV3-2) with TRBJ2-5, with 9 bases matching TRBD2. The V and J ends lost 1 base and 5 bases, in that order; junction bases with no gene match: 5. In germline, CDR1 is LGHDT, CDR2 YNNKEL (reference sequence). CDR3 length equals 15 residues. The CDR3 nucleotides read TGTGCCAGCAGCCAAGCGGCGCGGGGGGGGGAGACCCAGTACTTC. Translation: CASSQAARGGETQYF.

The J gene is TRBJ2-3, the V gene TRBV5-1; D is perhaps TRBD2 (6 bases). This CDR3 has 14 amino acids. Trimming removed 4 bases from V and 6 bases from J, with 15 bases in between. The germline V gene has CDR1 SGHRS and CDR2 YFSETQ. CDR3 amino acids: CASSAGTPGDTQYF. For the CDR3, the DNA is TGCGCCAGCAGCGCCGGGACTCCGGGGGATACGCAGTATTTT.

The chain couples TRBV6-6 to TRBJ1-6; TRBD1 matches 7 bases. CDR3 size: 16 residues. V trimming: 6 bases; J trimming: 6 bases; junction bases outside the gene matches: 11. Germline CDR1 reads MNHNY; CDR2 reads SVGAGI (reference sequence). In DNA form, the CDR3 reads TGTGCCAGCAGAACCTGGACAGGCGAATCTAATTCACCCCTCCACTTT. This sequence encodes CASRTWTGESNSPLHF.

The rearrangement links TRBV6-1 to TRBJ1-2; no definite D call. Trimming took 0 bases from V and 5 from J, leaving 19 bases between them. This CDR3 comprises 17 residues. Germline values: CDR1 MNHNS, CDR2 SASEGT. CDR3 sequence (DNA): TGTGCCAGCAGTGAAGCGCTTCATGGCAGTCTCGGGTATGGCTACACCTTC. Translating gives CASSEALHGSLGYGYTF.

The DNA of the CDR3 is TGCGCCAGCCGGGGGTTGGAGACCCAGTACTTC. Translating gives CASRGLETQYF. The chain joins TRBV5-1 to TRBJ2-5; weak D call: TRBD2 (6 bases). The CDR3 loop spans 11 amino acids. From germline, CDR1 is SGHRS and CDR2 YFSETQ. Trimming removed 7 bases at V and 5 bases at J, with 9 bases between.

The CDR3: CASSSPSGGLNEQFF. In nucleotides, the CDR3 is TGCGCCAGCAGCTCCCCTAGCGGGGGGCTGAATGAGCAGTTCTTC. This chain connects TRBV5-1 to TRBJ2-1, with TRBD2 identical over 11 bases. The V gene end was trimmed by 3 bases and the J gene end by 7 bases; junction bases not matched to a gene: 6. CDR1 and CDR2 from the germline V gene are SGHRS and YFSETQ. This CDR3 is built from 15 residues.